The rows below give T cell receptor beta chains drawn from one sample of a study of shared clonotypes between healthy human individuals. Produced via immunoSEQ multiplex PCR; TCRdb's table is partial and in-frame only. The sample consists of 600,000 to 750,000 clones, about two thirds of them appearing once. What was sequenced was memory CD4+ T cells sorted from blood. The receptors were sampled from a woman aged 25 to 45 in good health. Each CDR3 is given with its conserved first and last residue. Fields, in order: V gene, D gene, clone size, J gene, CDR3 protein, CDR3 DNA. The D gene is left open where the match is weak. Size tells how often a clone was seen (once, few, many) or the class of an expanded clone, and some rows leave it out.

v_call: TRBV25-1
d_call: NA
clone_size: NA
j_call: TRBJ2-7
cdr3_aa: CASSDRTESSYEQYF
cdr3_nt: TGTGCCAGCAGTGACCGGACGGAGAGCTCCTACGAGCAGTACTTC

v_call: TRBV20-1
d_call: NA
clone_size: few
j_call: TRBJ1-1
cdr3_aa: CSASNTEAFF
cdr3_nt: TGCAGTGCATCAAACACTGAAGCTTTCTTT

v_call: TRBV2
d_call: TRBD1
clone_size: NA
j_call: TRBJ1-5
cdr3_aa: CASSDTGGRQPQHF
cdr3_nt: TGTGCCAGCAGCGATACAGGGGGCAGGCAGCCCCAGCATTTT

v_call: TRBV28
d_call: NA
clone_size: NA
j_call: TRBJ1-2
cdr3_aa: CASRQGGRNYGYTF
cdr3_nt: TGTGCCAGCAGACAAGGAGGGCGCAACTATGGCTACACCTTC

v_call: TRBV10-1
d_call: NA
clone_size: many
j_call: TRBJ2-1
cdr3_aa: CASSGRTYNEQFF
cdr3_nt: TGCGCCAGCAGTGGGAGAACGTACAATGAGCAGTTCTTC

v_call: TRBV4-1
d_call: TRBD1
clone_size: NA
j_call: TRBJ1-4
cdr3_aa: CASSLQGAREKLFF
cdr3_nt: TGCGCCAGCAGCCTGCAGGGGGCGCGAGAAAAACTGTTTTTT

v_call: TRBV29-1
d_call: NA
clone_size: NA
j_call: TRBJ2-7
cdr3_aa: CSVDQGYEQYF
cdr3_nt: TGCAGCGTTGACCAAGGATACGAGCAGTACTTC

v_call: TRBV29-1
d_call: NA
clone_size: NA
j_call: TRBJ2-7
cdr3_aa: CSARTENSYEQYF
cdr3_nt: TGCAGCGCTCGGACGGAGAACTCCTACGAGCAGTACTTC

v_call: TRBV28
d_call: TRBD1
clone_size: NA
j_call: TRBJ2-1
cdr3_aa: CASRSPTGGGDEQFF
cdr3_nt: TGTGCCAGCAGGTCCCCTACAGGGGGCGGAGATGAGCAGTTCTTC

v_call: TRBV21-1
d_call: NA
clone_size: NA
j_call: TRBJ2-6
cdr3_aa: CASSNLIGQATVPLYEPGANVLTF
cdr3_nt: TGTGCCAGCAGCAACCTAATCGGACAGGCCACGGTCCCACTTTATGAGCCTGGGGCCAACGTCCTGACTTTC

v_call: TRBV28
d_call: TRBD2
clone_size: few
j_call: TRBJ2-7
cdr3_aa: CASSLSGRENEQYF
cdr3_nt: TGTGCCAGCAGTTTATCCGGGAGGGAGAACGAGCAGTACTTC

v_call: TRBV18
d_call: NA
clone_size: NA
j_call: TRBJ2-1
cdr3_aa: CASSPGRHNEQFF
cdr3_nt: TGTGCCAGCTCACCCGGCAGGCACAATGAGCAGTTCTTC

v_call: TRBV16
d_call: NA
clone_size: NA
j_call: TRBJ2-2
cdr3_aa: CASSQAVVTVNTGELFF
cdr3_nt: TGTGCCAGCAGCCAGGCTGTTGTGACAGTAAACACCGGGGAGCTGTTTTTT

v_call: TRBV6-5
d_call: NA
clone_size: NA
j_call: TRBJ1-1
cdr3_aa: CASSEWRRNTEAFF
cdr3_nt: TGTGCCAGCAGTGAATGGCGGCGGAACACTGAAGCTTTCTTT

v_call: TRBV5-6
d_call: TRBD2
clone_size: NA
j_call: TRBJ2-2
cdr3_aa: CASSLGIAGVHTGELFF
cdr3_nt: TGTGCCAGCAGCTTGGGGATAGCGGGAGTACACACCGGGGAGCTGTTTTTT

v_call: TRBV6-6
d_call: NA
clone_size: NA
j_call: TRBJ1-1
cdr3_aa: CASSYQGGNTEAFF
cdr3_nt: TGTGCCAGCAGTTACCAGGGCGGGAACACTGAAGCTTTCTTT

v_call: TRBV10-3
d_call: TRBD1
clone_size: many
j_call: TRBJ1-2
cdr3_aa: CAISYQGATNQNYGYTF
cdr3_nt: TGTGCCATCAGTTACCAGGGGGCAACCAACCAAAACTATGGCTACACCTTC

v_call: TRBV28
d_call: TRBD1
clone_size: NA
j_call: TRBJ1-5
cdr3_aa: CASSLQGTGLSNQPQHF
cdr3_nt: TGTGCCAGCAGTTTACAGGGGACAGGGCTGAGCAATCAGCCCCAGCATTTT

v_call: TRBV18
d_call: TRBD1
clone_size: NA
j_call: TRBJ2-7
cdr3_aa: CASSPGTDRYEQYF
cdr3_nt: TGTGCCAGCTCGCCCGGGACAGATCGGTACGAGCAGTACTTC

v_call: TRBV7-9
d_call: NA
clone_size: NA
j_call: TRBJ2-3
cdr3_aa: CASSGEGQGNSTDTQYF
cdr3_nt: TGTGCCAGCAGCGGGGAAGGGCAGGGAAATAGCACAGATACGCAGTATTTT

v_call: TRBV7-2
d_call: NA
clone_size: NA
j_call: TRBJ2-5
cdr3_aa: CASSLVEGETQYF
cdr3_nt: TGTGCCAGCAGCTTAGTTGAGGGGGAGACCCAGTACTTC

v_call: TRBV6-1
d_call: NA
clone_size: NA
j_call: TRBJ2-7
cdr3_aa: CASSEVPLNSYEQYF
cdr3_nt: TGTGCCAGCAGTGAAGTGCCGTTGAATTCCTACGAGCAGTACTTC

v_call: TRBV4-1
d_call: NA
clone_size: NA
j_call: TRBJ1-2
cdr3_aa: CASSPLQGPYGYTF
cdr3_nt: TGCGCCAGCAGCCCCTTACAGGGTCCCTATGGCTACACCTTC

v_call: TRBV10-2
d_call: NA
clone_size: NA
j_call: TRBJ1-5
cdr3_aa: CASSGGKAQPQHF
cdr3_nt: TGCGCCAGCAGTGGCGGGAAAGCTCAGCCCCAGCATTTT

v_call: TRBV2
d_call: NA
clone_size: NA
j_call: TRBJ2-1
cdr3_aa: CASSEDRVNNEQFF
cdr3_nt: TGTGCCAGCAGTGAAGACAGGGTAAACAATGAGCAGTTCTTC

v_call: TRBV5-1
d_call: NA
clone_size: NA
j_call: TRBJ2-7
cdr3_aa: CASSEDTNSYEQYF
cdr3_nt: TGCGCCAGCAGCGAGGACACTAACTCCTACGAGCAGTACTTC

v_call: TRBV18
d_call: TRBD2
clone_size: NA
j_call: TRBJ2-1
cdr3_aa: CASSPSASGIYNEQFF
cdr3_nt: TGTGCCAGCTCACCATCCGCTAGCGGGATCTACAATGAGCAGTTCTTC

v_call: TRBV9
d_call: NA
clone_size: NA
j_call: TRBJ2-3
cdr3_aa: CASSRIGFTDTQYF
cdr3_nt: TGTGCCAGCAGCCGCATAGGGTTCACAGATACGCAGTATTTT

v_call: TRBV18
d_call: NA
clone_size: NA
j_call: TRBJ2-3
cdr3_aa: CASSPVGPRTDTQYF
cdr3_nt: TGTGCCAGCTCACCAGTAGGGCCGCGGACAGATACGCAGTATTTT

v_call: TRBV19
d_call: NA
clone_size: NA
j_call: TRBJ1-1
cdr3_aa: CASRRQAGMNTEAFF
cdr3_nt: TGTGCCAGTAGGAGGCAGGCCGGGATGAACACTGAAGCTTTCTTT

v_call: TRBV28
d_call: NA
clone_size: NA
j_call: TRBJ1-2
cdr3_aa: CASSHSTGAGYTF
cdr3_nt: TGTGCCAGCAGCCATTCGACAGGAGCTGGCTACACCTTC

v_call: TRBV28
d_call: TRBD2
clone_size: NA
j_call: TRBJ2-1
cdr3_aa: CASATVAGGDNEQFF
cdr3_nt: TGTGCCAGCGCCACGGTAGCGGGAGGCGACAATGAGCAGTTCTTC

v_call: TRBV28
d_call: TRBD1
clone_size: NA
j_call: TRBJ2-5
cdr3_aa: CASSLYRGTQYF
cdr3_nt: TGTGCCAGCAGTTTATACAGGGGGACCCAGTACTTC

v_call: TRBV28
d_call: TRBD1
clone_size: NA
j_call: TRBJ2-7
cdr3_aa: CASSLPGQGYEQYF
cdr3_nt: TGTGCCAGCAGTTTACCGGGACAGGGGTACGAGCAGTACTTC

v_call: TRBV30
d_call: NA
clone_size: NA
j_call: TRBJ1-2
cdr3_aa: CAWGRQTNYGYTF
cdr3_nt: TGTGCCTGGGGGAGACAGACTAATTATGGCTACACCTTC

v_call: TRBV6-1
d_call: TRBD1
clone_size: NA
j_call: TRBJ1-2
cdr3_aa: CASSKGQVYGYTF
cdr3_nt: TGTGCCAGCAGTAAGGGACAGGTATATGGCTACACCTTC

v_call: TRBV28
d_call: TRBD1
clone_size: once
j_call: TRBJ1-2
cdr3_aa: CASSSGPGGTGGYGYTF
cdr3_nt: TGTGCCAGCAGCTCCGGTCCGGGCGGGACAGGGGGTTATGGCTACACCTTC

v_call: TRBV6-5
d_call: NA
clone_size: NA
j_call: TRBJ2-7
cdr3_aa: CASSYSGEEEQYF
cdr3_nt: TGTGCCAGCAGTTACTCCGGGGAGGAGGAGCAGTACTTC

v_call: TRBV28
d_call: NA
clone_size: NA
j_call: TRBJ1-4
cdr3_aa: CASSRGRHEKLFF
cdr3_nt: TGTGCCAGCAGCAGGGGCCGCCATGAAAAACTGTTTTTT

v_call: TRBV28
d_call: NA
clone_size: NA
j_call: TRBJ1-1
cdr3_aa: CASSLLAGETEAFF
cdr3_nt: TGTGCCAGCAGTTTATTAGCGGGAGAGACTGAAGCTTTCTTT

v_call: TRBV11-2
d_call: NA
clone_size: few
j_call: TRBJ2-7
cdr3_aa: CASSPGGVEQYF
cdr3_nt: TGTGCCAGCAGCCCTGGGGGTGTTGAGCAGTACTTC